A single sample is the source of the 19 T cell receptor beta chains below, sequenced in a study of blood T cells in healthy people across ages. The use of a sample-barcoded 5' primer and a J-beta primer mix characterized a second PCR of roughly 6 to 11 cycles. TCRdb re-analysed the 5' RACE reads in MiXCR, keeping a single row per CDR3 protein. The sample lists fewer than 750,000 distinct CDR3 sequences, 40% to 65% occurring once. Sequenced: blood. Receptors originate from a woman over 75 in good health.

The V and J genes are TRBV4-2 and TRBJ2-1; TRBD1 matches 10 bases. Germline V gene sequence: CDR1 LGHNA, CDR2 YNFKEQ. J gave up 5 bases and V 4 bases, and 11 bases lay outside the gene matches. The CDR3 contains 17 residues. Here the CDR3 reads CASSLPGQGMRNNEQFF. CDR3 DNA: TGTGCCAGCAGCCTTCCGGGACAGGGGATGAGAAACAATGAGCAGTTCTTC.

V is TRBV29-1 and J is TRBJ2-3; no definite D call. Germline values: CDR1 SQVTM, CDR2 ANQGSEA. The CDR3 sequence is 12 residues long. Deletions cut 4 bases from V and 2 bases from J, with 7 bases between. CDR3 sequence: CSVAHHTDTQYF. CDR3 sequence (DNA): TGCAGCGTTGCGCACCACACAGATACGCAGTATTTT.

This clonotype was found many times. In DNA form, the CDR3 reads TGCAGCGTCTCCGGGGGACCTTCCCAAGAGACCCAGTACTTC. It codes for CSVSGGPSQETQYF. The chain employs TRBV29-1 and TRBJ2-5, with D tentatively TRBD2 (6 bases). Germline loops: CDR1 SQVTM, CDR2 ANQGSEA. The CDR3 sequence is 14 residues long. Trimming took off 6 bases at V and 1 base at J, with 15 bases between the two ends.

The CDR3 loop is CASSQDRNYGYTF. The DNA of the CDR3 is TGTGCCAGCTCCCAGGACAGGAACTATGGCTACACCTTC. The genes are TRBV7-3 and TRBJ1-2, with 7 bases matching TRBD1. With 8 bases clipped from V and 2 bases from J, the junction kept 5 bases outside the gene matches. This CDR3 comprises 13 residues. Per germline, CDR1 SGHTA and CDR2 FQGTGA.

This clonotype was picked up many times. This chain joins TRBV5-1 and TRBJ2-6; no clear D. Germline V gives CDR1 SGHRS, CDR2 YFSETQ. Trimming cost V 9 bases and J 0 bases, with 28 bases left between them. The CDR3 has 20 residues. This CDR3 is CATRSGAWSGYSSGANVLTF. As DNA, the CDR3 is TGCGCCACCCGCTCAGGCGCGTGGAGTGGTTATAGCTCTGGGGCCAACGTCCTGACTTTC. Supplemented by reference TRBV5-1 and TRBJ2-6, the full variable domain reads KAGVTQTPRYLIKTRGQQVTLSCSPISGHRSVSWYQQTPGQGLQFLFEYFSETQRNKGNFPGRFSGRQFSNSRSEMNVSTLELGDSALYLCATRSGAWSGYSSGANVLTFGAGSRLTVL.

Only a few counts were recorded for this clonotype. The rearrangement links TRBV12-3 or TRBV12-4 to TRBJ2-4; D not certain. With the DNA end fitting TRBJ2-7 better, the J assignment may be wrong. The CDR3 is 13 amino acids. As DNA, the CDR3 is TGTGCCAGCAGTTTGGCCGGCGCGAGCGAGCAGTACTTC. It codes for CASSLAGASEQYF.

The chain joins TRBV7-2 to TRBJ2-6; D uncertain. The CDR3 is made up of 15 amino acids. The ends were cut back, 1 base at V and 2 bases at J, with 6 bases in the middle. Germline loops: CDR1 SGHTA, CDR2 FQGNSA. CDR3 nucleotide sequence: TGTGCCAGCAGCTTAGTCTTGGCTGGGGCCAACGTCCTGACTTTC. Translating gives CASSLVLAGANVLTF.

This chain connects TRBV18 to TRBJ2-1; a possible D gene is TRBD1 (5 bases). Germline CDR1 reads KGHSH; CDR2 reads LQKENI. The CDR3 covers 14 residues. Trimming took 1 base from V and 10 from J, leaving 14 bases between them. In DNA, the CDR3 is TGTGCCAGCTCACCACGACAGAACAGTAACGAGCAGTTCTTC. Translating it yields CASSPRQNSNEQFF.

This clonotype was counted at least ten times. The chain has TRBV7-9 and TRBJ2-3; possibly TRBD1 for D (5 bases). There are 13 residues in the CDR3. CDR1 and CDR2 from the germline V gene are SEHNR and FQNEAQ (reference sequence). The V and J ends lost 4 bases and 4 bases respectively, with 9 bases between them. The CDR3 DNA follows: TGTGCCAGCAGCTCCTTCAGGGCAGATACGCAGTATTTT. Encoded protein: CASSSFRADTQYF. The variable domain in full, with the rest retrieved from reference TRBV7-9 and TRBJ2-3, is DTGVSQNPRHKITKRGQNVTFRCDPISEHNRLYWYRQTLGQGPEFLTYFQNEAQLEKSRLLSDRFSAERPKGSFSTLEIQRTEQGDSAMYLCASSSFRADTQYFGPGTRLTVL.

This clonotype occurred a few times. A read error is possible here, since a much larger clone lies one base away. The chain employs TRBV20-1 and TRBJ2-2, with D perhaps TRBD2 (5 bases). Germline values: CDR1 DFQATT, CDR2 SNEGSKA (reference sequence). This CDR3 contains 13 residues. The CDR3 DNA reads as TGCAGTGCTCGAGACATGAACACCGGGGTGCTGTTTTTT. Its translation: CSARDMNTGVLFF.

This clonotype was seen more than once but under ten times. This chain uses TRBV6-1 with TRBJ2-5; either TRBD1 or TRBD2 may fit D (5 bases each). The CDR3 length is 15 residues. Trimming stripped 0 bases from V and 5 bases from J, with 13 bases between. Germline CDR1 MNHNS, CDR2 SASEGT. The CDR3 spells CASSEARGIGETQYF. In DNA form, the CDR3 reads TGTGCCAGCAGTGAAGCGAGGGGTATTGGGGAGACCCAGTACTTC.

The CDR3 bases are TGCAGTGCTAGAGATCACCGCGGACTAGCGGACTACGAGCAGTACTTC. Its translation is CSARDHRGLADYEQYF. The chain has TRBV20-1 and TRBJ2-7; 10 bases fit TRBD2. The V and J ends lost 0 bases and 3 bases, in that order; junction bases with no gene match: 8. The CDR3 sequence is 16 residues long. Germline CDR1 DFQATT, CDR2 SNEGSKA (reference sequence).

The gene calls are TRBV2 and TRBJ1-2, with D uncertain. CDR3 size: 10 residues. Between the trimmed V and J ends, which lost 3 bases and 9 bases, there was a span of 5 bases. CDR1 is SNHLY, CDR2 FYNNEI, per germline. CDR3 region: CASSDVSYTF. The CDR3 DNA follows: TGTGCCAGCAGTGACGTGAGCTACACCTTC.

The CDR3 is CASSQSGELFF. For the CDR3, the DNA is TGTGCCAGCAGCCAAAGCGGGGAGCTGTTTTTT. V and J are TRBV3-1 and TRBJ2-2; no clear D gene. The CDR3 is 11 amino acids. Trimming shortened V by 2 bases and J by 7 bases, and 2 bases separated the two germline ends. CDR1 is LGHDT and CDR2 is YNNKEL in the germline V gene (reference sequence).

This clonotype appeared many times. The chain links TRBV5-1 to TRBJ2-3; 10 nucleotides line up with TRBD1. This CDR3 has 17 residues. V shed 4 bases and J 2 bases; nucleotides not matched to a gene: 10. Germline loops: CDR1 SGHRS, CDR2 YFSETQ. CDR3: CASSRGTGVTYTDTQYF. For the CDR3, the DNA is TGCGCCAGCAGCCGAGGGACAGGGGTAACGTACACAGATACGCAGTATTTT.

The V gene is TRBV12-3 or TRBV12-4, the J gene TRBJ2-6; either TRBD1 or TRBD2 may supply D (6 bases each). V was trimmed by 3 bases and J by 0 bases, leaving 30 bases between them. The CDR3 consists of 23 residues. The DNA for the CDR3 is TGTGCCAGCAGTTTTAGGTTCCCTAGGGGGACTTGGGGTAGTGGCTCTGGGGCCAACGTCCTGACTTTC. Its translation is CASSFRFPRGTWGSGSGANVLTF.

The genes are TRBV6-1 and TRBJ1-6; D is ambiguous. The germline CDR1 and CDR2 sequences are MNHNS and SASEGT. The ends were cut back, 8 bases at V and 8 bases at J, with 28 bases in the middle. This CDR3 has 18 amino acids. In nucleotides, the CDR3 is TGTGCCAGCTCCCGGAACGTGGCCAGAAATATAAAGGATTCACCCCTCCACTTT. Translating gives CASSRNVARNIKDSPLHF.

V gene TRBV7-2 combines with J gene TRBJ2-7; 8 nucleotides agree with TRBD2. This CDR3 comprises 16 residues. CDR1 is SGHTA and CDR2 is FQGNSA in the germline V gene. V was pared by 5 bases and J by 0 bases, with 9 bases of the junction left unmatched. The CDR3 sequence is CASSLPGGLNSYEQYF. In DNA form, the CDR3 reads TGTGCCAGCAGCCTTCCGGGGGGGCTCAACTCCTACGAGCAGTACTTC.

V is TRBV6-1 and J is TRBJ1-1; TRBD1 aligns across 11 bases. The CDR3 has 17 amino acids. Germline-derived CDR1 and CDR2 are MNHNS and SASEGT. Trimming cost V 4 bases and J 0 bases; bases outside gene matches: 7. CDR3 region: CASSAPGTGGMNTEAFF. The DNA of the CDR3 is TGTGCCAGCAGTGCCCCCGGGACAGGGGGTATGAACACTGAAGCTTTCTTT.